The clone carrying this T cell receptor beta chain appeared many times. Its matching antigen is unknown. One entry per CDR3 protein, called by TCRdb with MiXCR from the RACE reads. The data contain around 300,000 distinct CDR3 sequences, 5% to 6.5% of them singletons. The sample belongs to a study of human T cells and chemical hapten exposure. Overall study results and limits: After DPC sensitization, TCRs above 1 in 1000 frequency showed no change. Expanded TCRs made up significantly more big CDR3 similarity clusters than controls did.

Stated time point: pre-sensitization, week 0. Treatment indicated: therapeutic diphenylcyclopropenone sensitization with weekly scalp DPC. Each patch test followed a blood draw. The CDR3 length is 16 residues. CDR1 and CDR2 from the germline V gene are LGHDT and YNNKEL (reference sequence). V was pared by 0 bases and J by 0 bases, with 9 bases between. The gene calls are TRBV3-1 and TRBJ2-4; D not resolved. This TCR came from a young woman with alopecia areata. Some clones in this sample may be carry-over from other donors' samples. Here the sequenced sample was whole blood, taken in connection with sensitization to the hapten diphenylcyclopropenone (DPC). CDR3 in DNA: TGTGCCAGCAGCCAAGAGGGGTGGGTAGCCAAAAACATTCAGTACTTC. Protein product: CASSQEGWVAKNIQYF.